This TCR beta chain was found in a study of cytomegalovirus exposure and HLA in healthy donors. Overall study results and limits: Data from an earlier analysis indicated that most TCR beta V segments were productive either about 87% or about 30% of the time. In vitro testing confirmed a few CMV-associated chains as specific for CMV antigens.

On this clone itself: The antigen is unknown.

Per the germline V gene, CDR1 is MNHNS and CDR2 is SASEGT. Trimming pared 7 bases from V and 4 bases from J, leaving 19 bases between. This CDR3 region has 15 residues. The primer mix had 60 Vbeta and 13 Jbeta primers. Method: immunoSEQ multiplex PCR; TCRdb's copy keeps in-frame clones and lacks some. The sample records 85,000 to 130,000 clones, roughly four fifths being singletons. Source material: PBMCs. The J gene is TRBJ1-1, the V gene TRBV6-1, with unresolved D. The sequence came from a man in his fifties or sixties in good health and CMV-seronegative. The CDR3 loop is CASTSNLLGGTEAFF. Written as DNA, the CDR3 is TGTGCCAGCACCTCAAATCTTCTGGGAGGCACTGAAGCTTTCTTT.